Shown below are 17 T cell receptor beta chains from a single sample sequenced in a study of CD8+ T cells in alopecia areata. Reverse transcribed after extraction, RNA yielded cDNA as the sequencing template. Produced via immunoSEQ multiplex PCR; TCRdb's table is partial and in-frame only. The top ten clones hold almost 0.8% of a sample with approximately 91,000 clones, roughly two fifths of them seen once. The sequencing sample was made of CD4+ T cells sorted from blood. Receptors were obtained from a human donor with alopecia areata.

The rearrangement uses TRBV30 and TRBJ2-1, with D hard to call. The CDR3 is 14 amino acids. Germline lookup yields CDR1 GTSNPN and CDR2 SVGIG (reference sequence). V was cut by 1 base and J by 4 bases, with 11 bases left in between. CDR3 coding DNA: TGTGCCTGGAGTGGGGAACAGATATACAATGAGCAGTTCTTC. This codes for CAWSGEQIYNEQFF. The full variable domain, rest sourced from reference TRBV30 and TRBJ2-1, is SQTIHQWPATLVQPVGSPLSLECTVEGTSNPNLYWYRQAAGRGLQLLFYSVGIGQISSEVPQNLSASRPQDRQFILSSKKLLLSDSGFYLCAWSGEQIYNEQFFGPGTRLTVL.

V usage is TRBV29-1 and J usage is TRBJ1-2; D may be TRBD1 (5 bases). Trimming took 7 bases from V and 5 from J, leaving 14 bases between them. The CDR3 sequence is 12 residues long. The germline gives CDR1 SQVTM, CDR2 ANQGSEA. The CDR3 DNA sequence: TGCAGCGCGTCGGGACGGAGATATGGCTACACCTTC. Amino acid sequence: CSASGRRYGYTF.

This clone turned up a few times. Different DNA sequences within this sample yield the same CDR3. The genes are TRBV28 and TRBJ2-5; the D is unclear. V shed 8 bases and J shed 5 bases, with 6 bases lying between them. The V gene's germline CDR1 is MDHEN and CDR2 SYDVKM. This CDR3 is built from 10 residues. Here the CDR3 reads CASGVETQYF. The CDR3 bases are TGTGCCAGCGGCGTGGAGACCCAGTACTTC.

Comments on this clone: Sequence at one end of the junction differs from germline and may be a read error. The genes are TRBV5-6 and TRBJ2-5; TRBD1 matches 8 bases. The CDR3 runs 15 residues. Germline assignment: CDR1 SGHDT and CDR2 YYEEEE. The CDR3 protein is CVSVGSTTGGETQYF. The DNA of the CDR3 is TGTGTCAGCGTGGGGAGTACCACAGGGGGAGAGACCCAGTACTTC.

There are a few counts of this clone. The chain recombines TRBV29-1 with TRBJ2-2, with D perhaps given as TRBD1 or TRBD2 (5 bases each). Germline V gene data show CDR1 as SQVTM and CDR2 as ANQGSEA. V gave up 7 bases and J gave up 5 bases, with 14 bases separating them. This CDR3 spans 13 amino acids. The CDR3 DNA reads as TGCAGCGCGGGGCACATTAATACCGGGGAGCTGTTTTTT. This sequence encodes CSAGHINTGELFF.

The rearrangement links TRBV30 to TRBJ1-2; no clear D. This CDR3 has 15 amino acids. Germline CDR1 GTSNPN, CDR2 SVGIG (reference sequence). The ends were cut back, 3 bases at V and 4 bases at J, with 18 bases in the middle. The CDR3 region is CAWRFHEKILYGYTF. Written as DNA, the CDR3 is TGTGCCTGGAGGTTTCACGAAAAAATACTCTATGGCTACACCTTC.

In DNA form, the CDR3 reads TGCGCCAGCAGCCAAGAAATAGCGGGGGGGTTCTTCTACGAGCAGTACTTC. Protein: CASSQEIAGGFFYEQYF. This chain connects TRBV4-1 to TRBJ2-7, with TRBD2 matching over 11 bases. The CDR3 runs 17 residues. The V and J ends lost 0 bases and 3 bases, in that order; junction bases with no gene match: 7. Germline CDR1 reads MGHRA; CDR2 reads YSYEKL.

There are a few counts of this clone. V and J are TRBV28 and TRBJ2-1; tentative D call: TRBD2 (6 bases). Germline CDR1 reads MDHEN; CDR2 reads SYDVKM. The CDR3 is 15 residues long. The ends were cut back, 2 bases at V and 3 bases at J, with 11 bases in the middle. The DNA of the CDR3 is TGTGCCAGCAGTTTAGCGGGATTGGGCTACAATGAGCAGTTCTTC. Residues: CASSLAGLGYNEQFF.

The sample holds a few counts of this clone. The gene calls are TRBV29-1 and TRBJ2-7; TRBD1 or TRBD2 may be the D gene (6 bases each). In germline, CDR1 is SQVTM, CDR2 ANQGSEA. V was pared by 6 bases and J by 2 bases, with 14 bases between. CDR3 length: 13 amino acids. In DNA form, the CDR3 reads TGCAGCGTCCGTACGGGGGCGGCCTACGAGCAGTACTTC. Protein product: CSVRTGAAYEQYF.

The rearrangement uses TRBV5-1 and TRBJ2-5; D not resolved. The CDR3 is made up of 14 amino acids. With 0 bases removed from V and 2 bases from J, the gap between germline ends came to 8 bases. CDR1 is SGHRS, CDR2 YFSETQ, per germline. This chain's CDR3 is CASSLDRRQETQYF. CDR3 DNA sequence: TGCGCCAGCAGCTTGGATCGTAGACAAGAGACCCAGTACTTC.

This chain connects TRBV25-1 to TRBJ2-7; D may be TRBD2 (6 bases). The CDR3 has 12 amino acids. The V end lost 10 bases, the J end lost 6 bases, and 16 bases lay between the germline ends. The germline V gene has CDR1 MGHDK and CDR2 SYGVNS. CDR3 loop: CATTGMGGEQYF. CDR3 DNA sequence: TGTGCCACAACCGGTATGGGGGGCGAGCAGTACTTC.

The V and J genes are TRBV30 and TRBJ1-2; D is uncertain. V dropped 3 bases and J dropped 1 base, with 9 bases sitting between them. The CDR3 totals 13 residues. In germline, CDR1 is GTSNPN, CDR2 SVGIG (reference sequence). The CDR3, as DNA: TGTGCCTGGAGGCAGCTGCTTAACTATGGCTACACCTTC. Its protein is CAWRQLLNYGYTF.

The chain is built from TRBV29-1 and TRBJ2-5; D is unclear. The CDR3 has 13 residues. From germline, CDR1 is SQVTM and CDR2 ANQGSEA. Trimming removed 6 bases from V and 2 bases from J, with 13 bases in between. CDR3 sequence (DNA): TGCAGCGTCCATAAACTGGGGCAAGAGACCCAGTACTTC. Amino acids: CSVHKLGQETQYF.

This clone turned up a few times. The rearrangement links TRBV29-1 to TRBJ1-1, with 7 bases matching TRBD1. The CDR3 extends over 11 amino acids. V trimming: 7 bases; J trimming: 4 bases; junction bases outside the gene matches: 3. Germline CDR1 reads SQVTM; CDR2 reads ANQGSEA. This chain's CDR3 is CSGDRATEAFF. As DNA, the CDR3 is TGCAGCGGCGACAGGGCCACTGAAGCTTTCTTT.

There are a few counts of this clone. Other DNA sequences in the same sample also yield this CDR3. V and J are TRBV29-1 and TRBJ1-5; possibly TRBD1 for D (6 bases). The germline CDR1 and CDR2 sequences are SQVTM and ANQGSEA. The CDR3 is 13 amino acids. Deletions cut 1 base from V and 6 bases from J, with 10 bases between. In nucleotides, the CDR3 is TGCAGCGTTGAAGGGGGGGCGGGTCAGCCCCAGCATTTT. This sequence encodes CSVEGGAGQPQHF.

This clone was counted only a few times. The chain joins TRBV30 to TRBJ2-5, with D maybe TRBD1 (6 bases). The V end was cut by 5 bases, the J end by 7 bases, with 20 bases between. This CDR3 region has 14 residues. From germline, CDR1 is GTSNPN and CDR2 SVGIG (reference sequence). The CDR3: CAWARTALGVTQYF. The CDR3 coding sequence is TGTGCCTGGGCCAGGACAGCCTTAGGGGTGACCCAGTACTTC.

V gene TRBV30 combines with J gene TRBJ1-1; D is ambiguous. Germline lookup yields CDR1 GTSNPN and CDR2 SVGIG (reference sequence). The CDR3 is 12 residues long. The V and J ends lost 3 bases and 4 bases respectively, with 9 bases between them. The CDR3 sequence: CAWRPTSTEAFF. For the CDR3, the DNA is TGTGCCTGGAGGCCGACCAGCACTGAAGCTTTCTTT. Drawing the rest from reference TRBV30 and TRBJ1-1, the complete variable domain is SQTIHQWPATLVQPVGSPLSLECTVEGTSNPNLYWYRQAAGRGLQLLFYSVGIGQISSEVPQNLSASRPQDRQFILSSKKLLLSDSGFYLCAWRPTSTEAFFGQGTRLTVV.